This T cell receptor beta chain came from a study of cytomegalovirus exposure and HLA in healthy donors. Study-level findings and limits: It was reported that TCR beta sequences correctly inferred the HLA-A and HLA-B alleles for most subjects. A reported reduction in N-insertions relative to the roughly 610-donor mean was seen in an Asian-associated ancestry cluster in a later analysis.

This CDR3 has 13 residues. The germline V gene encodes CDR1 LNHDA and CDR2 SQIVND (reference sequence). Trimming pared 7 bases from V and 5 bases from J, leaving 14 bases between. With regard to this clone: Its specificity is unknown.

In the PCR, 60 Vbeta and 13 Jbeta primers were used. Clones were read by immunoSEQ multiplex PCR, and TCRdb kept only the in-frame ones, dropping some. The sample totals approximately 30,000 clones. The J gene is TRBJ2-5, the V gene TRBV19; maybe TRBD1 (5 bases). What was sequenced was PBMCs. The sequence was collected from a man between 40 and 49 years old in good health and CMV-seronegative. The CDR3 sequence is CASTGFFWETQYF. CDR3 nucleotide sequence: TGTGCCAGTACAGGGTTTTTTTGGGAGACCCAGTACTTC.